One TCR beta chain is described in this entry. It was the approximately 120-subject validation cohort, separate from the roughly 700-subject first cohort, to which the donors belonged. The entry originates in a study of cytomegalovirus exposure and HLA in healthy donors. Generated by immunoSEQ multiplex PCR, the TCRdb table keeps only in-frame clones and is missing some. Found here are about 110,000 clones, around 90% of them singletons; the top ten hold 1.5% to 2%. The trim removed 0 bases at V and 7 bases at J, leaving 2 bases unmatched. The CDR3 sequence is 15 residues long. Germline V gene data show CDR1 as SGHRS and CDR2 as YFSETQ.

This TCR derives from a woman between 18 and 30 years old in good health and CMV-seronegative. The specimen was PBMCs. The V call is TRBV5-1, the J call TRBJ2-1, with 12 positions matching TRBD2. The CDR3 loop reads CASSLGTSGANEQFF. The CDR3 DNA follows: TGCGCCAGCAGCTTGGGGACTAGCGGGGCTAATGAGCAGTTCTTC.